This T cell receptor beta chain was sequenced in a study of blood T cell repertoires in COVID-19. In the study overall: The cDNA or gDNA used as material had been derived from T cells, B-cell-depleted T cells, or PBMCs.

During active infection, Seattle patients enrolled and were then monitored through disease. V was pared by 5 bases and J by 0 bases, with 17 bases between. The CDR3 length is 17 residues. Looked up from germline, CDR1 is SGHRS and CDR2 is YFSETQ. In the original processing: Amplifying reference gene primers gave estimates of nucleated cell counts. Sequencing used immunoSEQ multiplex PCR; TCRdb keeps in-frame clones, though not all of them. V and J calls and clone size are those listed in that table; D and trimming were worked out from the DNA. The table has 300,000 to 400,000 clones, about 87% seen once. This clone was detected only once.

Sequenced sample: peripheral blood. The sequence came from a man aged 30-40 years with COVID-19, enrolled during active disease. The chain has TRBV5-1 and TRBJ2-2, with D possibly being TRBD2 (6 bases). The CDR3 DNA follows: TGCGCCAGCAGTTCAGTGCCGGGACTGTCGAACACCGGGGAGCTGTTTTTT. It translates to CASSSVPGLSNTGELFF.